This entry lists 26 T cell receptor beta chains sequenced from one sample in a study of Ad26.COV2.S vaccination and SARS-CoV-2 variants. TCRdb's copy holds only in-frame clones and misses some; the assay was immunoSEQ multiplex PCR. The sample lists about 420,000 clones, over 75% occurring once. Treatment given: around 19 received Ad26.COV2.S at low or high dose, single or two shots; several received placebo; per-sample allocation not given. The samples were gathered on day 63 after the first injection of vaccine or placebo. The material sequenced was peripheral blood, taken in a trial of Ad26.COV2.S vaccine versus placebo. The receptors here all came from a person between 18 and 60 years old who received the Ad26.COV2.S COVID-19 vaccine or a placebo.

This CDR3 reads CASSPYRGTEAFF. CDR3 nucleotides: TGTGCCAGCAGCCCCTACCGGGGCACTGAAGCTTTCTTT. The rearrangement joins TRBV7-3 to TRBJ1-1; D gene ambiguous. This CDR3 contains 13 residues. CDR1 and CDR2 from the germline V gene are SGHTA and FQGTGA. The V end lost 5 bases, the J end lost 4 bases, and 11 bases lay between the germline ends.

This chain links TRBV6-5 with TRBJ1-3; no definite D call. The germline V gene encodes CDR1 MNHEY and CDR2 SVGAGI. This CDR3 has 15 residues. V was clipped by 9 bases and J by 0 bases, with 15 bases between them. Here the CDR3 DNA reads TGTGCCAGTCGATCCAACAACCTCTCTGGAAACACCATATATTTT. It translates to CASRSNNLSGNTIYF.

The chain is built from TRBV30 and TRBJ1-1; 7 nucleotides agree with TRBD1. Germline-derived CDR1 and CDR2 are GTSNPN and SVGIG (reference sequence). Trimming cost V 1 base and J 11 bases; bases outside gene matches: 7. The CDR3 extends over 12 amino acids. CDR3 loop: CAWSASGQFAFF. CDR3 coding DNA: TGTGCCTGGAGTGCCTCGGGACAGTTTGCTTTCTTT.

This chain connects TRBV5-1 to TRBJ2-3; 10 nucleotides align to TRBD2. The CDR3 is 16 residues long. Trimming cost V 4 bases and J 6 bases; bases outside gene matches: 11. The germline CDR1 and CDR2 sequences are SGHRS and YFSETQ. This CDR3 reads CASSILLAGGRDTQYF. In DNA, the CDR3 is TGCGCCAGCAGCATCTTATTAGCGGGGGGTCGGGATACGCAGTATTTT.

V and J are TRBV4-1 and TRBJ2-7; 10 nucleotides agree with TRBD1. Per the germline V gene, CDR1 is MGHRA and CDR2 is YSYEKL. The CDR3 loop spans 15 amino acids. V shed 2 bases and J 5 bases; nucleotides not matched to a gene: 6. Written as DNA, the CDR3 is TGCGCCAGCAGCCAACCTGACAGGGGGCGAGACGAGCAGTACTTC. This sequence encodes CASSQPDRGRDEQYF.

V usage is TRBV29-1 and J usage is TRBJ2-5; D perhaps matches TRBD2 (5 bases). Germline V gene sequence: CDR1 SQVTM, CDR2 ANQGSEA. V shed 0 bases and J shed 7 bases, with 12 bases lying between them. This CDR3 is 13 amino acids long. The chain's CDR3 is CSVEDAGYGTQYF. CDR3 DNA: TGCAGCGTTGAAGATGCGGGTTATGGGACCCAGTACTTC. The whole variable domain, filled in from reference TRBV29-1 and TRBJ2-5, reads SAVISQKPSRDICQRGTSLTIQCQVDSQVTMMFWYRQQPGQSLTLIATANQGSEATYESGFVIDKFPISRPNLTFSTLTVSNMSPEDSSIYLCSVEDAGYGTQYFGPGTRLLVL.

This chain connects TRBV27 to TRBJ1-4; D is ambiguous. Trimming took 3 bases from V and 0 from J, leaving 5 bases between them. The germline gives CDR1 MNHEY, CDR2 SMNVEV (reference sequence). The length of the CDR3 is 14 residues. The chain's CDR3 is CASSFGTTNEKLFF. DNA for the CDR3: TGTGCCAGCAGTTTTGGGACAACTAATGAAAAACTGTTTTTT. Full variable domain (missing parts from reference TRBV27 and TRBJ1-4): EAQVTQNPRYLITVTGKKLTVTCSQNMNHEYMSWYRQDPGLGLRQIYYSMNVEVTDKGDVPEGYKVSRKEKRNFPLILESPSPNQTSLYFCASSFGTTNEKLFFGSGTQLSVL.

The chain carries TRBV9 and TRBJ2-7; D may be TRBD1 or TRBD2 (5 bases each). V lost 4 bases and J 4 bases, leaving 21 bases between the germline ends. Germline V gene lookup returns CDR1 SGDLS and CDR2 YYNGEE. The CDR3 is made up of 16 amino acids. DNA of the CDR3: TGTGCCAGCAGCCCCCGTGGGGAACTCTGGGGGTACGAGCAGTACTTC. This sequence encodes CASSPRGELWGYEQYF.

This chain links TRBV6-5 with TRBJ2-3, with D uncertain. The V end was cut by 2 bases, the J end by 4 bases, with 16 bases between. This CDR3 region has 16 residues. The V gene's germline CDR1 is MNHEY and CDR2 SVGAGI. CDR3 loop: CASSYDPRWIADTQYF. CDR3 in DNA: TGTGCCAGCAGTTACGATCCCCGTTGGATTGCAGATACGCAGTATTTT.

This chain connects TRBV9 to TRBJ2-5; D uncertain. The germline V and J ends were trimmed by 1 base and 5 bases, with 9 bases remaining between them. Per the germline V gene, CDR1 is SGDLS and CDR2 is YYNGEE. The CDR3 is 13 amino acids. The CDR3 sequence is CASSVTSAETQYF. The CDR3, as DNA: TGTGCCAGCAGCGTAACCAGCGCGGAGACCCAGTACTTC.

The chain links TRBV11-2 to TRBJ2-7; 12 nucleotides match TRBD2. V dropped 5 bases and J dropped 1; count of bases not matched to a gene: 3. Germline lookup yields CDR1 SGHAT and CDR2 FQNNGV. This CDR3 is built from 15 residues. CDR3 DNA: TGTGCCAGCAGCCGGACTAGCGGGGTGTCCTACGAGCAGTACTTC. This encodes CASSRTSGVSYEQYF. The variable domain in full, with the rest retrieved from reference TRBV11-2 and TRBJ2-7, is EAGVAQSPRYKIIEKRQSVAFWCNPISGHATLYWYQQILGQGPKLLIQFQNNGVVDDSQLPKDRFSAERLKGVDSTLKIQPAKLEDSAVYLCASSRTSGVSYEQYFGPGTRLTVT.

The chain employs TRBV7-9 and TRBJ1-4, with TRBD1 identical over 9 bases. Losses at the gene ends were 1 base for V and 6 bases for J; bases not matched to a gene: 9. The germline V gene encodes CDR1 SEHNR and CDR2 FQNEAQ (reference sequence). CDR3 size: 17 residues. The CDR3: CASSLDNRDRDDEKLFF. The CDR3 region has the DNA TGTGCCAGCAGCTTAGACAACCGGGACAGGGATGATGAAAAACTGTTTTTT.

The chain joins TRBV29-1 to TRBJ2-1; D gene unclear. CDR1 and CDR2 (germline): SQVTM, ANQGSEA. This CDR3 contains 16 residues. V lost 0 bases, J lost 0 bases, and 12 bases lay in between. The CDR3 loop reads CSVEDRARSSYNEQFF. CDR3 nucleotides: TGCAGCGTTGAAGATCGGGCACGAAGCTCCTACAATGAGCAGTTCTTC.

This clone was seen once. The chain recombines TRBV7-8 with TRBJ2-1; D is unclear. The CDR3 length is 13 residues. CDR1 and CDR2 (germline): SGHVS, FQNEAQ. Trimming removed 7 bases at V and 10 bases at J, with 17 bases between. The CDR3 here is CASIQTLQSEQFF. CDR3 sequence (DNA): TGTGCCAGCATCCAGACCCTCCAAAGCGAGCAGTTCTTC.

The count of this clone is one. This chain joins TRBV27 and TRBJ2-3; 7 bases line up with TRBD1. Germline trimming cut 11 bases from V and 2 bases from J; bases unmatched to any gene: 7. The CDR3 consists of 13 residues. CDR1 is MNHEY and CDR2 is SMNVEV in the germline V gene (reference sequence). The CDR3 region is CAPRDSFTDTQYF. CDR3 coding DNA: TGTGCCCCCCGGGACAGCTTCACAGATACGCAGTATTTT.

V usage is TRBV6-4 and J usage is TRBJ2-1; D may correspond to TRBD1 or TRBD2 (6 bases each). V dropped 0 bases and J dropped 4 bases, with 10 bases sitting between them. Germline CDR1 and CDR2: MRHNA and SNTAGT. The CDR3 is made up of 15 amino acids. CDR3 sequence reads: CASSDSQGRYNEQFF. The CDR3 DNA reads TGTGCCAGCAGTGACTCGCAGGGGAGGTACAATGAGCAGTTCTTC.

The V gene is TRBV6-2 or TRBV6-3, the J gene TRBJ1-1; D is unresolved. The CDR3 length is 14 residues. With 2 bases removed from V and 0 bases from J, the gap between germline ends came to 7 bases. In germline, CDR1 is MNHEY, CDR2 SVGEGT. Written as DNA, the CDR3 is TGTGCCAGCAGTTACGTAGGGTTGAACACTGAAGCTTTCTTT. Translation gives CASSYVGLNTEAFF.

In this sample, this clone turned up once. V gene TRBV6-2 or TRBV6-3 combines with J gene TRBJ1-5; D may be TRBD1 (5 bases). The V end lost 0 bases, the J end lost 6 bases, and 9 bases lay between the germline ends. The germline gives CDR1 MNHEY, CDR2 SVGEGT. The CDR3 covers 14 residues. The CDR3 DNA sequence: TGTGCCAGCAGTTACTCCATCAGGGTTCAGCCCCAGCATTTT. Its translation: CASSYSIRVQPQHF.

This chain uses TRBV7-6 with TRBJ2-7; a possible D gene is TRBD1 (6 bases). Germline V lookup: CDR1 SGHVS, CDR2 FNYEAQ. This CDR3 has 16 residues. The ends were cut back, 1 base at V and 0 bases at J, with 13 bases in the middle. CDR3 sequence: CASSLGGGRYSYEQYF. The CDR3 DNA sequence: TGTGCCAGCAGCTTAGGAGGGGGTCGGTACTCCTACGAGCAGTACTTC.

The rearrangement uses TRBV28 and TRBJ1-5, with D possibly matching TRBD1 (5 bases). Trimming removed 11 bases at V and 3 bases at J, with 11 bases between. This CDR3 has 12 amino acids. The germline CDR1 and CDR2 sequences are MDHEN and SYDVKM. This CDR3 reads CAVQGPNQPQHF. CDR3 sequence (DNA): TGTGCCGTCCAGGGTCCCAATCAGCCCCAGCATTTT.

The chain carries TRBV9 and TRBJ2-2; 7 bases match TRBD1. Germline-derived CDR1 and CDR2 are SGDLS and YYNGEE. The ends lost 0 bases at V and 6 bases at J; junction bases unmatched: 5. The CDR3 extends over 15 amino acids. The CDR3 loop reads CASSVGEGAPGELFF. Here the CDR3 DNA reads TGTGCCAGCAGCGTAGGAGAGGGGGCGCCCGGGGAGCTGTTTTTT.

The rearrangement joins TRBV11-2 to TRBJ1-4; possible D gene TRBD1, 5 bases. V shed 5 bases and J shed 7 bases, with 14 bases lying between them. The germline V gene has CDR1 SGHAT and CDR2 FQNNGV. The CDR3 has 14 residues. The CDR3: CASSPGGWVEKLFF. Written as DNA, the CDR3 is TGTGCCAGCAGCCCTGGGGGATGGGTTGAAAAACTGTTTTTT.

This clone has just one count. The chain carries TRBV3-1 (or the pseudogene TRBV3-2) and TRBJ2-5; D unclear. CDR3 size: 13 residues. Germline loops: CDR1 LGHDT, CDR2 YNNKEL (reference sequence). Trimming took off 5 bases at V and 3 bases at J, with 10 bases between the two ends. CDR3 region: CASSFHLEETQYF. As DNA, the CDR3 is TGTGCCAGCAGCTTCCATCTCGAAGAGACCCAGTACTTC.

The J gene is TRBJ1-4, the V gene TRBV5-1, with 7 bases fitting TRBD1. Germline V gene lookup returns CDR1 SGHRS and CDR2 YFSETQ. The length of the CDR3 is 15 residues. The V and J ends lost 4 bases and 7 bases, in that order; junction bases with no gene match: 10. CDR3 residues: CASSLGDSRGEKLFF. The CDR3 DNA reads TGCGCCAGCAGCCTGGGGGACAGTCGCGGTGAAAAACTGTTTTTT. Supplemented by reference TRBV5-1 and TRBJ1-4, the full variable domain reads KAGVTQTPRYLIKTRGQQVTLSCSPISGHRSVSWYQQTPGQGLQFLFEYFSETQRNKGNFPGRFSGRQFSNSRSEMNVSTLELGDSALYLCASSLGDSRGEKLFFGSGTQLSVL.

J is TRBJ2-3 and V is TRBV6-1; no firm D call. V shed 1 base and J shed 8 bases, with 13 bases lying between them. This CDR3 spans 14 amino acids. The germline gives CDR1 MNHNS, CDR2 SASEGT. CDR3 protein: CASSEGDLVRTQYF. The CDR3 DNA is TGTGCCAGCAGTGAAGGAGACTTAGTACGTACGCAGTATTTT.

This clone was seen more than once but under ten times. This rearrangement joins TRBV27 to TRBJ1-5; D gene ambiguous. Trimming pared 6 bases from V and 3 bases from J, leaving 9 bases between. This CDR3 is 13 amino acids long. The germline V gene has CDR1 MNHEY and CDR2 SMNVEV (reference sequence). The CDR3 DNA is TGTGCCAGCAGATGGGGTGTCAATCAGCCCCAGCATTTT. Its protein is CASRWGVNQPQHF.